What follows are 26 T cell receptor beta chains derived from one specimen sequenced in a study of long-term antiretroviral therapy in people with HIV. Survey-level resolution applied to immunoSEQ assay v3.0. Profiling relied on immunoSEQ multiplex PCR, and the TCRdb table lists in-frame clones only, not all of them. The sample records tens of thousands of clones, around 82% being singletons. Material: unsorted PBMCs, obtained 0.3 years after starting antiretroviral therapy. The receptor set was obtained from a man in his late teens or twenties with HIV.

This clone was counted only a few times. The chain links TRBV30 to TRBJ2-7, with 9 bases matching TRBD2. The CDR3 is 15 amino acids. Trimming at V came to 4 bases and at J to 4 bases, leaving 11 bases not matched to a gene. Germline V lookup: CDR1 GTSNPN, CDR2 SVGIG (reference sequence). CDR3 protein: CAWNIVREGLYEQYF. The CDR3 region has the DNA TGTGCCTGGAATATCGTGCGGGAGGGCCTTTACGAGCAGTACTTC.

This chain uses TRBV5-6 with TRBJ1-2, with a tentative D call TRBD1 (6 bases). Trimming removed 5 bases at V and 6 bases at J, with 14 bases between. The CDR3 totals 13 residues. CDR1 is SGHDT and CDR2 is YYEEEE in the germline V gene. In DNA, the CDR3 is TGTGCCAGCAGGTACTGGGGGGGCCATGGCTACACCTTC. It encodes CASRYWGGHGYTF.

The V and J genes are TRBV7-8 and TRBJ1-2; no reliable D call. V lost 5 bases, J lost 4 bases, and 17 bases lay in between. Looked up from germline, CDR1 is SGHVS and CDR2 is FQNEAQ. The CDR3 covers 15 residues. The CDR3 reads CASSPRTGGVYGYTF. CDR3 DNA: TGTGCCAGCAGCCCCCGAACGGGTGGGGTCTATGGCTACACCTTC.

This rearrangement joins TRBV19 to TRBJ2-2; D uncertain. The germline CDR1 and CDR2 sequences are LNHDA and SQIVND (reference sequence). The CDR3 spans 13 residues. V was pared by 7 bases and J by 2 bases, with 8 bases between. The CDR3 is CASNTRNTGELFF. CDR3 bases: TGTGCCAGTAACACCCGAAACACCGGGGAGCTGTTTTTT.

V and J are TRBV6-4 and TRBJ2-1; D possibly uses TRBD1 or TRBD2 (6 bases each). This CDR3 has 18 residues. V lost 2 bases and J 4 bases, leaving 21 bases between the germline ends. Per the germline V gene, CDR1 is MRHNA and CDR2 is SNTAGT. This chain's CDR3 is CASSDPEEGGQGYNEQFF. CDR3 DNA: TGTGCCAGCAGTGACCCAGAAGAGGGGGGACAAGGGTACAATGAGCAGTTCTTC.

The V and J genes are TRBV27 and TRBJ2-7, with 8 bases identical to TRBD1. The CDR3 is 14 amino acids. CDR1 and CDR2 from the germline V gene are MNHEY and SMNVEV (reference sequence). V lost 6 bases, J lost 5 bases, and 9 bases stayed unmatched. CDR3 sequence: CASSLGQGIDEQYF. Here the CDR3 DNA reads TGTGCCAGCAGCCTTGGACAGGGAATCGACGAGCAGTACTTC.

The rearrangement links TRBV28 to TRBJ2-7, with TRBD2 identical over 10 bases. The ends lost 2 bases at V and 0 bases at J; junction bases unmatched: 1. CDR3 length: 15 amino acids. The germline V gene encodes CDR1 MDHEN and CDR2 SYDVKM. The CDR3 sequence is CASSLGTSVSYEQYF. CDR3 in DNA: TGTGCCAGCAGTTTAGGGACTAGCGTCTCCTACGAGCAGTACTTC.

The chain is built from TRBV19 and TRBJ1-5, with D unresolved. This CDR3 comprises 13 residues. CDR1 is LNHDA, CDR2 SQIVND, per germline (reference sequence). Trimming took off 5 bases at V and 5 bases at J, with 10 bases between the two ends. The CDR3 region has the DNA TGTGCCAGTAGTCCCCAGAAGGATCAGCCCCAGCATTTT. Its translation: CASSPQKDQPQHF.

This rearrangement joins TRBV5-1 to TRBJ1-3; a weak D match, TRBD1 (5 bases). Germline V CDR1 and CDR2: SGHRS, YFSETQ. The CDR3 has 14 amino acids. V dropped 4 bases and J dropped 0 bases, with 8 bases sitting between them. CDR3 DNA: TGCGCCAGCAGCGGAGGGGACTCTGGAAACACCATATATTTT. Protein product: CASSGGDSGNTIYF. The whole variable domain, remainder taken from reference TRBV5-1 and TRBJ1-3, is KAGVTQTPRYLIKTRGQQVTLSCSPISGHRSVSWYQQTPGQGLQFLFEYFSETQRNKGNFPGRFSGRQFSNSRSEMNVSTLELGDSALYLCASSGGDSGNTIYFGEGSWLTVV.

The gene calls are TRBV4-2 and TRBJ1-1, with 8 bases identical to TRBD1. V gave up 7 bases and J gave up 3 bases; unmatched junction bases: 10. CDR1 LGHNA and CDR2 YNFKEQ come from the germline V gene. This CDR3 comprises 15 residues. The CDR3 reads CASTPGTGGDTEAFF. As DNA, the CDR3 is TGTGCCAGCACTCCCGGAACAGGGGGGGACACTGAAGCTTTCTTT.

The rearrangement links TRBV9 to TRBJ1-5, with 11 bases that match TRBD1. The CDR3 extends over 15 amino acids. Germline V CDR1 and CDR2: SGDLS, YYNGEE. Trimming cost V 3 bases and J 6 bases; bases outside gene matches: 5. The CDR3 sequence: CASSASGTGGQPQHF. CDR3 nucleotides: TGTGCCAGCAGCGCGTCCGGGACAGGGGGTCAGCCCCAGCATTTT.

This chain uses TRBV27 with TRBJ2-7, with TRBD2 identical over 14 bases. Germline lookup yields CDR1 MNHEY and CDR2 SMNVEV (reference sequence). This CDR3 has 18 residues. The ends lost 3 bases at V and 4 bases at J; junction bases unmatched: 11. The CDR3 loop is CASSFRLAGGLPGYEQYF. As DNA, the CDR3 is TGTGCCAGCAGTTTCAGACTAGCGGGGGGGCTCCCCGGGTACGAGCAGTACTTC.

The chain is built from TRBV5-1 and TRBJ1-2, with TRBD1 as a possible D gene (5 bases). CDR1 and CDR2 (germline): SGHRS, YFSETQ. This CDR3 is built from 15 residues. Trimming took off 2 bases at V and 1 base at J, with 12 bases between the two ends. DNA of the CDR3: TGCGCCAGCAGCTTATCAGGGCAGGATAACTATGGCTACACCTTC. Translated: CASSLSGQDNYGYTF.

This chain's CDR3 is CASNKPGQGITEAFF. The CDR3 DNA follows: TGTGCCAGCAATAAGCCGGGACAGGGTATCACTGAAGCTTTCTTT. The J gene is TRBJ1-1, the V gene TRBV28; TRBD1 aligns across 9 bases. CDR3 length: 15 residues. CDR1 is MDHEN, CDR2 SYDVKM, per germline. V shed 7 bases and J 4 bases; nucleotides not matched to a gene: 10.

This clone occurred a few times. The V gene is TRBV14, the J gene TRBJ1-2; a possible D gene is TRBD1 (5 bases). The CDR3 spans 13 residues. Looked up from germline, CDR1 is SGHDN and CDR2 is FVKESK. Trimming pared 4 bases from V and 13 bases from J, leaving 19 bases between. The CDR3 reads CASSPRGLAAPTF. The CDR3 DNA is TGTGCCAGCAGCCCCCGGGGACTTGCCGCCCCCACCTTC.

V gene TRBV5-4 combines with J gene TRBJ2-5, with unresolved D. From germline, CDR1 is SGHNT and CDR2 YYREEE (reference sequence). Trimming cost V 4 bases and J 4 bases, with 14 bases left between them. The length of the CDR3 is 14 residues. CDR3 bases: TGTGCCAGCAGCCCCTCCCAATCCCTAGAGACCCAGTACTTC. Translating it yields CASSPSQSLETQYF.

This chain links TRBV6-5 with TRBJ1-1; D may be TRBD1 (5 bases). The CDR3 runs 16 residues. CDR1 is MNHEY and CDR2 is SVGAGI in the germline V gene. Trimming took 4 bases from V and 0 from J, leaving 15 bases between them. The CDR3: CASSFGEGRMNTEAFF. CDR3 sequence (DNA): TGTGCCAGCAGTTTTGGTGAGGGGAGGATGAACACTGAAGCTTTCTTT.

The rearrangement links TRBV19 to TRBJ1-5, with 7 bases identical to TRBD1. V was pared by 3 bases and J by 1 base, with 9 bases of the junction left unmatched. The CDR3 is 17 amino acids. The V gene's germline CDR1 is LNHDA and CDR2 SQIVND (reference sequence). Here the CDR3 DNA reads TGTGCCAGTAGTATCGGCAGGGGGAAAAGAAGCAATCAGCCCCAGCATTTT. Translation gives CASSIGRGKRSNQPQHF.

The rearrangement links TRBV19 to TRBJ2-7; 8 positions match TRBD1. Trimming removed 0 bases from V and 2 bases from J; junction bases left unmatched: 9. The germline CDR1 and CDR2 sequences are LNHDA and SQIVND (reference sequence). The length of the CDR3 is 17 residues. The CDR3 sequence is CASSIDYRTGSTYEQYF. The CDR3, as DNA: TGTGCCAGTAGTATAGATTACAGGACAGGGTCGACCTACGAGCAGTACTTC.

Notes on this clone: An end of the junction does not agree with germline; a read error may underlie this. This chain uses TRBV7-8 with TRBJ2-7; 10 nucleotides align to TRBD2. From germline, CDR1 is SGHVS and CDR2 FQNEAQ. The CDR3 is 11 amino acids. In nucleotides, the CDR3 is TGTGCCAGCAGCCCCCAAGCGGGAGGGCTCTTC. Protein product: CASSPQAGGLF.

The table lists this clone with a few counts. The V call is TRBV30, the J call TRBJ1-5; no clear D gene. Germline values: CDR1 GTSNPN, CDR2 SVGIG (reference sequence). This CDR3 is 13 amino acids long. V dropped 2 bases and J dropped 6 bases, with 11 bases sitting between them. CDR3 protein: CAWSRADGQPQHF. CDR3 nucleotides: TGTGCCTGGAGTAGGGCAGACGGTCAGCCCCAGCATTTT.

This clone was observed once. J is TRBJ2-7 and V is TRBV10-1; the match to TRBD1 covers 8 bases. The germline V gene has CDR1 WNHNN and CDR2 SYGVQD (reference sequence). V was pared by 2 bases and J by 6 bases, with 15 bases of the junction left unmatched. The CDR3 extends over 17 amino acids. This CDR3 is CASSEMEGGQGRGEQYF. The CDR3 DNA reads as TGCGCCAGCAGTGAGATGGAGGGAGGACAGGGTAGGGGCGAGCAGTACTTC.

V and J are TRBV7-9 and TRBJ2-1; D is possibly TRBD1 or TRBD2 (5 bases each). Germline V gene lookup returns CDR1 SEHNR and CDR2 FQNEAQ (reference sequence). V lost 5 bases and J lost 7, with 15 bases in between. This CDR3 has 14 residues. Written as DNA, the CDR3 is TGTGCCAGCAGCCTTGAGAGGGGCGCAAATGAGCAGTTCTTC. It is translated as CASSLERGANEQFF.

This clone has only a few counts. The J gene is TRBJ1-4, the V gene TRBV5-1; possibly TRBD1 for D (5 bases). The ends were cut back, 4 bases at V and 8 bases at J, with 15 bases in the middle. There are 14 residues in the CDR3. CDR1 SGHRS and CDR2 YFSETQ come from the germline V gene. The CDR3 spells CASSPRDSGEKLFF. CDR3 DNA: TGCGCCAGCAGCCCCCGGGACTCCGGGGAAAAACTGTTTTTT. The full variable domain, its missing parts supplied by reference TRBV5-1 and TRBJ1-4, is KAGVTQTPRYLIKTRGQQVTLSCSPISGHRSVSWYQQTPGQGLQFLFEYFSETQRNKGNFPGRFSGRQFSNSRSEMNVSTLELGDSALYLCASSPRDSGEKLFFGSGTQLSVL.

This rearrangement joins TRBV29-1 to TRBJ2-3, with 7 bases fitting TRBD2. With 7 bases clipped from V and 4 bases from J, the junction kept 5 bases outside the gene matches. The CDR3 contains 12 residues. CDR1 and CDR2 (germline): SQVTM, ANQGSEA. CDR3 sequence reads: CSGAGLSDTQYF. DNA for the CDR3: TGCAGCGGAGCGGGACTATCAGATACGCAGTATTTT.

The chain couples TRBV7-2 to TRBJ1-4, with 8 bases matching TRBD1. With V trimmed by 4 bases and J by 7 bases, 14 bases remained unmatched. This CDR3 contains 17 residues. Germline CDR1 and CDR2: SGHTA and FQGNSA. The CDR3 DNA is TGTGCCAGCAGCTCCGGGGTGGGGGCACAGGGGGGTGAAAAACTGTTTTTT. This sequence encodes CASSSGVGAQGGEKLFF.